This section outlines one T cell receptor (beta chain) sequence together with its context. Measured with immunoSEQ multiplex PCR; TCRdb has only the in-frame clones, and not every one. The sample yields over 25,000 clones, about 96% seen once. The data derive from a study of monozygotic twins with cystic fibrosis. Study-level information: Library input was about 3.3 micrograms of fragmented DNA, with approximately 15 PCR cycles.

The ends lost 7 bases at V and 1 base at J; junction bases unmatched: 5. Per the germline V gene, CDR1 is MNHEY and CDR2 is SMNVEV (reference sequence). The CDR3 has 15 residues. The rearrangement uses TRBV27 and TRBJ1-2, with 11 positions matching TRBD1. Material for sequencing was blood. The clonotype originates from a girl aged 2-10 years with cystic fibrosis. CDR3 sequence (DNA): TGTGCCAGCACCCCCGGGACAGGGGGTAACTATGGCTACACCTTC. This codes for CASTPGTGGNYGYTF.